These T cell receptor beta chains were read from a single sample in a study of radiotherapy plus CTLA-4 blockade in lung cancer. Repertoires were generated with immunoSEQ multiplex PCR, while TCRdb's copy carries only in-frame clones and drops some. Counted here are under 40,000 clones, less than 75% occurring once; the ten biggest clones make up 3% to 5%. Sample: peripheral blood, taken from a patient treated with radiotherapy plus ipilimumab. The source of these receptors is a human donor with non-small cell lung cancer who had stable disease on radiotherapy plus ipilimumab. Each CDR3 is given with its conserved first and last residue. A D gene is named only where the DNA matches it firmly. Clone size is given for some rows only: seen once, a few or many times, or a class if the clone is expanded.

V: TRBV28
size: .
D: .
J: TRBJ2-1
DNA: TGTGCCAGCACCGTGAGGGGGGAGCAGTTCTTC
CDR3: CASTVRGEQFF

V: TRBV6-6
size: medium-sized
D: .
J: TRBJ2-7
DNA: TGTGCCAGCAGTTCCGCTGCAAGCTCCTACGAGCAGTACTTC
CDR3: CASSSAASSYEQYF

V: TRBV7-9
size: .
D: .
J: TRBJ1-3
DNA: TGTGCCAGCGCCTTACAGGGACCTGGAAACACCATATATTTT
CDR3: CASALQGPGNTIYF

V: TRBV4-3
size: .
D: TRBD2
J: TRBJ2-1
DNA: TGCGCCAGCAGCCAGAGAGGACTAGCCAATGAGCAGTTCTTC
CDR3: CASSQRGLANEQFF

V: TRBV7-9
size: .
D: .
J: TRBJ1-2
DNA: TGTGCCAGCAGCCCCCTCGGTCCCCGCCACCCTGGCTACACCTTC
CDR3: CASSPLGPRHPGYTF

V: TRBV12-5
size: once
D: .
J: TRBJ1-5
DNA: TGTGCTAGTGGTTTACAAAACCAGGCCGGAAATCAGCCCCAGCATTTT
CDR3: CASGLQNQAGNQPQHF

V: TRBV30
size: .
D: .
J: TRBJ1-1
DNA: TGTGCCTGGCGGGCAGGATCCACTATGGGGGCTTTCTTT
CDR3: CAWRAGSTMGAFF

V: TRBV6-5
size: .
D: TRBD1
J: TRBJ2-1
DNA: TGTGCCAGCAGTCGGACAACAGGGGAGCCGTTCTTC
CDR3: CASSRTTGEPFF

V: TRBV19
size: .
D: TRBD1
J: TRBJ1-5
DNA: TGTGCCACTACAGGGGGCTTAGTCAATCAGCCCCAGCATTTT
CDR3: CATTGGLVNQPQHF

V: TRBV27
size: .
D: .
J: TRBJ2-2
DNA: TGTGCCAGCAGTTTATGGGTAAGGCCCACCGGGGAGCTGTTTTTT
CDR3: CASSLWVRPTGELFF

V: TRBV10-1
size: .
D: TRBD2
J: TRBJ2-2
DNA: TGCGCCAGCAGGCGGGAGGGGAACACCGGGGAGCTGTTTTTT
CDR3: CASRREGNTGELFF

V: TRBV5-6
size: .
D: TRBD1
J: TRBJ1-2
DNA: TGTGCCAGCAGCTTAGTAACAGGGGAGGCCGGGGGCTACACCTTC
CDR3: CASSLVTGEAGGYTF

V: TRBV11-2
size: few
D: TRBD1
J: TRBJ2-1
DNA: TGTGCCAGCAGCCCAAGGACAGGAAACCTTTACAATGAGCAGTTCTTC
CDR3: CASSPRTGNLYNEQFF

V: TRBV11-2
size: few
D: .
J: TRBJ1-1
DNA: TGTGCCAGCAGCTCCAAAATAGGGGGCACTGAAGCTTTCTTT
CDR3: CASSSKIGGTEAFF

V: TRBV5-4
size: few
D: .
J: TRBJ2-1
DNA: TGTGCCAGCAGCTTAGTAGGAGACAGGTTTTTGTTCTTC
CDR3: CASSLVGDRFLFF

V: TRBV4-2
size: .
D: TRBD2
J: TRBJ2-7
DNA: TGTGCCAGCAGCCGGCAAGCGGGAGGTTCCTACGAGCAGTACTTC
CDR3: CASSRQAGGSYEQYF

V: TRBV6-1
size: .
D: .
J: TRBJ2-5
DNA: TGTGCCAGCAGTGACACACACGCATCAAAAGAGACCCAGTACTTC
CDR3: CASSDTHASKETQYF

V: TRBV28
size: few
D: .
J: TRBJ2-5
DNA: TGTGCCAGCAGTTTAGGAGGGATCAGGGAGACCCAGTACTTC
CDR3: CASSLGGIRETQYF

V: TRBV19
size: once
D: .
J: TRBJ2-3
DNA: TGTGCCAGTAGTATGGCAGATACGCAGTATTTT
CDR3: CASSMADTQYF

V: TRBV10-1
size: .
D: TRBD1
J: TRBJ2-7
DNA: TGCGCCAGCAGTGACAGGAGGGACAGGGCCTACGAGCAGTACTTC
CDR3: CASSDRRDRAYEQYF

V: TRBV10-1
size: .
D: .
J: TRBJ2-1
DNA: TGCGCCAGCAGTGAGTATCACTACAATGAGCAGTTCTTC
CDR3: CASSEYHYNEQFF

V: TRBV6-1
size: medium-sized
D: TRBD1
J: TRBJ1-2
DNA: TGTGCCAGCAGTGTCGGGACAGGGAACTATGGCTACACCTTC
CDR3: CASSVGTGNYGYTF

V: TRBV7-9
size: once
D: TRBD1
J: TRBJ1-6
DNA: TGTGCCAGCAGCCTATATCTCGGGACAGGGGATTCACCCCTCCACTTT
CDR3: CASSLYLGTGDSPLHF

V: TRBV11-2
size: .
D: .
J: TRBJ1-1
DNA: TGTGCCAGCAGCTTCCAGGGGAGAAGCACTGAAGCTTTCTTT
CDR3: CASSFQGRSTEAFF

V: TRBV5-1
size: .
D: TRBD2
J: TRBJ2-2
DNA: TGCGCCAGCAGCCCCGAGGGACTAGCGACCGGGGAGCTGTTTTTT
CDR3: CASSPEGLATGELFF

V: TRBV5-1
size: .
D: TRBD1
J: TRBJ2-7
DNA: TGCGCCAGCAGCGCGGCCGGGACAGGGAGCTCCTACGAGCAGTACTTC
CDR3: CASSAAGTGSSYEQYF

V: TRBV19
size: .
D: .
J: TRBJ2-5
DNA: TGTGCCAGTAGTATGCAGGGGGGTTGGGAGACCCAGTACTTC
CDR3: CASSMQGGWETQYF

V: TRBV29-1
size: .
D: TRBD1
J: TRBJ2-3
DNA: TGCAGCGTACGGGACAGGGTAACGCAGTATTTT
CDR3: CSVRDRVTQYF

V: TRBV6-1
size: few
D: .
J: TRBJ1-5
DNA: TGTGCCAGCAGTGAAGCGCAGTTGAAGCCCCAGCATTTT
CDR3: CASSEAQLKPQHF

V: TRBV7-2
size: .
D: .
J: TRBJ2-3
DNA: TGTGCCAGCAGCTTAGCCGGAATTTACACAGATACGCAGTATTTT
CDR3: CASSLAGIYTDTQYF

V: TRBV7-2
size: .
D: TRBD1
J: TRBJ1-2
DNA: TGTGCCAGCAGCCAGGACAGGAATATGAGGGGCTACACCTTC
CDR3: CASSQDRNMRGYTF

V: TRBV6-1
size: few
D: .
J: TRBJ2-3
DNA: TGTGCCAGCAGTGAAGGGTTTTTCGGAGGAGGAACAGATAGCACAGATACGCAGTATTTT
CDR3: CASSEGFFGGGTDSTDTQYF

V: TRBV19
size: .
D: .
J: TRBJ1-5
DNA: TGTGCCAGTAAAGGACCCTGGAGCAATCAGCCCCAGCATTTT
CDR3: CASKGPWSNQPQHF